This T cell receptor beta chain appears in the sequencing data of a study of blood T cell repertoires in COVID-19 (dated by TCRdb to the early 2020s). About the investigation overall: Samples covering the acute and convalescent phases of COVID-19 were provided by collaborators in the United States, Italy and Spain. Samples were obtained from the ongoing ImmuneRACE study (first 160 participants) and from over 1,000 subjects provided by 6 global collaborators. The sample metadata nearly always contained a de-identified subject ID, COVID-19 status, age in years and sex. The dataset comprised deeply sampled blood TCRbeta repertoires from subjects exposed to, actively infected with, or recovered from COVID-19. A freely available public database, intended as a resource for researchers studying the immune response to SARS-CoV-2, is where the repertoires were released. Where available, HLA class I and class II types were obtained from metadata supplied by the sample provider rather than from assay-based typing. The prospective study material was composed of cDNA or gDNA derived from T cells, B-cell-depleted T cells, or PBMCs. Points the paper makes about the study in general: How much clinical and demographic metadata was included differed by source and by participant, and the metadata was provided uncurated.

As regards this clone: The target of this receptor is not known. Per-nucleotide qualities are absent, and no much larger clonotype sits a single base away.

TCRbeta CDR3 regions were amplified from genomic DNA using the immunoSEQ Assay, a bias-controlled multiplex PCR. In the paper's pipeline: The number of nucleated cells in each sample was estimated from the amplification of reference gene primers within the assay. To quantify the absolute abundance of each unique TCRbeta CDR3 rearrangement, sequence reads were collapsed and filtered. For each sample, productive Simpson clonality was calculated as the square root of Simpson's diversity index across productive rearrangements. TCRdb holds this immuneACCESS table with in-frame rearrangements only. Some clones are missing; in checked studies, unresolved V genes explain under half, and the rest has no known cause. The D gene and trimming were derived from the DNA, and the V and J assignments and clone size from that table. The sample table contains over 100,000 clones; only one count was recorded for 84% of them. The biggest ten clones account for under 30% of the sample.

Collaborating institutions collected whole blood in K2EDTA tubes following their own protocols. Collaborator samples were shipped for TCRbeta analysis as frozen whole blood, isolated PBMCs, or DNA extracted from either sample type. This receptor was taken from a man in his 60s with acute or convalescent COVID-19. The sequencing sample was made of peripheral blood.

The nucleotide sequence is given as TGTGCCAGCAGCACTAGCTTCAAGGAGACCCAGTACTTC. This yields the protein CASSTSFKETQYF. The chain links TRBV5-4 with TRBJ2-5; the D gene is perhaps TRBD2, on 6 matching bases. The trim is 4 bases for V and 5 bases for J, with a gap of 12 bases between the germline ends. The germline V gene encodes CDR1 SGHNT and CDR2 YYREEE (reference sequence). From cysteine to phenylalanine, the CDR3 is 13 amino acids long. Only the CDR3 part of the read is kept: 39 bases, read in frame from the first base.